These 9 T cell receptor beta chains were all obtained from the same sample, sequenced in a study of PD-1 blockade in classical Hodgkin lymphoma. The assay was immunoSEQ multiplex PCR, and TCRdb's table has in-frame clones only and misses some. Altogether 100,000 or so clones are present, around 89% being singletons, with the ten largest covering 6.5% to 7.5%. No patient escaped relapse after autologous stem cell transplantation, and brentuximab vedotin exposure varied. The sequencing here drew on peripheral blood mononuclear cells (PBMCs), taken before the second cycle of nivolumab. Receptors were obtained from a human donor with classical Hodgkin lymphoma.

The chain couples TRBV5-5 to TRBJ1-6; 9 nucleotides agree with TRBD1. V lost 6 bases, J lost 6 bases, and 1 base stayed unmatched. Per germline, CDR1 SGHKS and CDR2 YYEKEE (reference sequence). This CDR3 contains 13 residues. CDR3 coding DNA: TGTGCCAGCACGACAGGGGGTAATTCACCCCTCCACTTT. It encodes CASTTGGNSPLHF. The complete variable domain, with remaining parts taken from reference TRBV5-5 and TRBJ1-6, reads DAGVTQSPTHLIKTRGQQVTLRCSPISGHKSVSWYQQVLGQGPQFIFQYYEKEERGRGNFPDRFSARQFPNYSSELNVNALLLGDSALYLCASTTGGNSPLHFGNGTRLTVT.

The chain couples TRBV9 to TRBJ1-2, with 7 bases identical to TRBD1. Germline trimming cut 3 bases from V and 0 bases from J; bases unmatched to any gene: 5. The CDR3 consists of 15 residues. Germline CDR1 is SGDLS and CDR2 is YYNGEE. The CDR3 reads CASSALQGPNYGYTF. Written as DNA, the CDR3 is TGTGCCAGCAGCGCCCTACAGGGGCCTAACTATGGCTACACCTTC. Variable domain in full (rest from reference TRBV9 and TRBJ1-2): DSGVTQTPKHLITATGQRVTLRCSPRSGDLSVYWYQQSLDQGLQFLIQYYNGEERAKGNILERFSAQQFPDLHSELNLSSLELGDSALYFCASSALQGPNYGYTFGSGTRLTVV.

The chain is built from TRBV6-6 and TRBJ2-2, with a tentative D call TRBD1 (6 bases). The germline gives CDR1 MNHNY, CDR2 SVGAGI (reference sequence). There are 15 residues in the CDR3. Trimming cost V 5 bases and J 0 bases, with 10 bases left between them. CDR3 amino acids: CASSGTSTNTGELFF. DNA for the CDR3: TGTGCCAGCAGTGGGACATCCACGAACACCGGGGAGCTGTTTTTT.

The chain employs TRBV27 and TRBJ2-4; D remains ambiguous. Trimming removed 4 bases from V and 3 bases from J, with 10 bases in between. CDR3 length: 14 residues. Germline-derived CDR1 and CDR2 are MNHEY and SMNVEV (reference sequence). DNA for the CDR3: TGTGCCAGCAGTTCCGTGGCTAGCAAAAACATTCAGTACTTC. It yields the protein CASSSVASKNIQYF.

This chain joins TRBV6-5 and TRBJ1-1; D is ambiguous. Germline V CDR1 and CDR2: MNHEY, SVGAGI. V lost 5 bases, J lost 8 bases, and 12 bases lay in between. CDR3 length equals 12 residues. The CDR3 bases are TGTGCCAGCAGTGCGAGGACGGAGGAAGCTTTCTTT. Its protein product is CASSARTEEAFF.

The V gene is TRBV29-1, the J gene TRBJ2-5, with 7 bases lining up with TRBD2. Germline trimming cut 2 bases from V and 3 bases from J; bases unmatched to any gene: 9. Germline V lookup: CDR1 SQVTM, CDR2 ANQGSEA. The CDR3 runs to 15 residues. The CDR3 protein is CSVETGLAVEETQYF. The CDR3 nucleotides read TGCAGCGTTGAAACGGGGCTAGCGGTTGAAGAGACCCAGTACTTC.

A few counts support this clone. The genes are TRBV6-1 and TRBJ2-7; TRBD2 might be the D (5 bases). The CDR3 has 18 residues. V shed 3 bases and J shed 5 bases, with 26 bases lying between them. The V gene's germline CDR1 is MNHNS and CDR2 SASEGT. The CDR3 coding sequence is TGTGCCAGCAGTGATGGGAGCTTTGGGGTTCCTCGGGATAACGAGCAGTACTTC. Translated: CASSDGSFGVPRDNEQYF.

The rearrangement links TRBV20-1 to TRBJ1-4; no clear D. Trimming cost V 3 bases and J 5 bases, with 4 bases left between them. The CDR3 runs 11 residues. The germline gives CDR1 DFQATT, CDR2 SNEGSKA (reference sequence). The CDR3 protein is CSASDNEKLFF. CDR3 nucleotide sequence: TGCAGTGCTAGCGACAATGAAAAACTGTTTTTT.

The genes are TRBV7-9 and TRBJ2-3; D perhaps matches TRBD1 (5 bases). This CDR3 has 14 residues. Germline V lookup: CDR1 SEHNR, CDR2 FQNEAQ (reference sequence). V lost 5 bases to trimming and J lost 3 bases, with 12 bases between them. CDR3 DNA sequence: TGTGCCAGCAGCCCCTCGACAGAAACAGATACGCAGTATTTT. As protein: CASSPSTETDTQYF.